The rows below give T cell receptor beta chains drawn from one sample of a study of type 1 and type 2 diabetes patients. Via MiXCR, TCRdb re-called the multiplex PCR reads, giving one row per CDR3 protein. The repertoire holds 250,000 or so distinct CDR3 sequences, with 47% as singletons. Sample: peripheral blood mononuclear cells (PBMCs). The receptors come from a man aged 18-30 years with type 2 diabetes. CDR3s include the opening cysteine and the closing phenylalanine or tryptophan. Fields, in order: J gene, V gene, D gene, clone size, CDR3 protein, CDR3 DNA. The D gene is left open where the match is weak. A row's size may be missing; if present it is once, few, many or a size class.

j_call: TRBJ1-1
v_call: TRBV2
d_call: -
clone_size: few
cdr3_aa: CASSGFGEAFF
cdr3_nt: TGTGCCAGCAGTGGGTTTGGTGAAGCTTTCTTT

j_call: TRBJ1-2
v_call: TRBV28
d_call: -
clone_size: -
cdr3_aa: CASSLEAGANYGYTF
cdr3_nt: TGTGCCAGCAGTTTAGAGGCAGGGGCTAACTATGGCTACACCTTC

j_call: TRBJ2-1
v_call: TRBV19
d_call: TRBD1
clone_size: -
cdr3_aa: CASSTLRGQHNEQFF
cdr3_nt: TGTGCCAGTAGTACGCTCAGGGGGCAACACAATGAGCAGTTCTTC

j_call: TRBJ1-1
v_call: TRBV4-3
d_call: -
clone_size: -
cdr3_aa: CASTWGPRTEAFF
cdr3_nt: TGCGCCAGCACCTGGGGGCCCCGCACTGAAGCTTTCTTT

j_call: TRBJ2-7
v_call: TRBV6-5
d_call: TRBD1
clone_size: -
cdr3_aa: CASSYGTGREQYF
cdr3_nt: TGTGCCAGCAGTTACGGGACAGGGCGCGAGCAGTACTTC

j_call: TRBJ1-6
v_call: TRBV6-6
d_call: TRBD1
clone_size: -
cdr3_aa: CASGQDRLTESPLHF
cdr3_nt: TGTGCCAGCGGGCAGGACAGGCTCACTGAATCACCCCTCCACTTT

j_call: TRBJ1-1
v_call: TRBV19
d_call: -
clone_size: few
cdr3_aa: CASSRVGDGEAFF
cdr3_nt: TGTGCCAGTAGTCGGGTCGGGGACGGTGAAGCTTTCTTT

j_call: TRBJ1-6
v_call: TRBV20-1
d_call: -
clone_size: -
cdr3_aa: CSARDSPAGPTTLFPINSPLHF
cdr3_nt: TGCAGTGCTAGAGATTCACCGGCAGGCCCTACCACACTTTTTCCGATTAATTCACCCCTCCACTTT

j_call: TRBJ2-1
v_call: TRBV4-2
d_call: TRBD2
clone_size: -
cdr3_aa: CASSPGTAGGRTYNEQFF
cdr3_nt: TGTGCCAGCAGTCCCGGAACAGCGGGGGGGAGGACCTACAATGAGCAGTTCTTC

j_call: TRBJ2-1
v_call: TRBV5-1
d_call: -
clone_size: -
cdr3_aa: CASSLSQDNNEQFF
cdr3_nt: TGCGCCAGCAGCTTGAGTCAGGATAACAATGAGCAGTTCTTC

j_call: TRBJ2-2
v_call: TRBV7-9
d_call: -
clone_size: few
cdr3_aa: CASSRTASSGELFF
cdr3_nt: TGTGCCAGCAGCCGGACTGCCTCCTCCGGGGAGCTGTTTTTT

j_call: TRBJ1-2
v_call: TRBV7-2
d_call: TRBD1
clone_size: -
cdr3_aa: CASSSTGGEANYGYTF
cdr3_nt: TGTGCCAGCAGCTCCACAGGGGGGGAGGCTAACTATGGCTACACCTTC

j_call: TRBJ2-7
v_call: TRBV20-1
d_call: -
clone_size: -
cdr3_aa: CSARDFRTDLANEQYF
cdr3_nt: TGCAGTGCTAGGGACTTCCGTACCGACTTAGCCAACGAGCAGTACTTC

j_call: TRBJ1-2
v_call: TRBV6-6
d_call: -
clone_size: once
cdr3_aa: CASRGVGRRSYGYTF
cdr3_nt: TGTGCCAGCAGGGGAGTAGGCCGGAGGAGCTATGGCTACACCTTC

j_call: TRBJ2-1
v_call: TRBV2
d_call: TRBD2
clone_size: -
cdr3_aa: CASRGLAVSYNEQFF
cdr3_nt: TGTGCCAGCAGGGGACTAGCGGTCTCCTACAATGAGCAGTTCTTC

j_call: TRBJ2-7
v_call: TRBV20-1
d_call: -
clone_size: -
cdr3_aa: CSARDQWGSHQKYEQYF
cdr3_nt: TGCAGTGCTAGAGATCAGTGGGGGAGCCACCAGAAGTACGAGCAGTACTTC

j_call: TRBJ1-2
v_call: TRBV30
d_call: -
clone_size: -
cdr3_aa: CAWSVRAGRGYTF
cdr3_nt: TGTGCCTGGAGTGTACGGGCAGGTCGTGGCTACACCTTC

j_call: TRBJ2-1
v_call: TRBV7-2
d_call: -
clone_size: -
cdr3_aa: CASTPVVSSDEQFF
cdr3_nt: TGTGCCAGCACTCCGGTGGTCTCCTCCGATGAGCAGTTCTTC

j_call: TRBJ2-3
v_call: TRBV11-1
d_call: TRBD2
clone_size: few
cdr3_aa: CASSPPLAADTQYF
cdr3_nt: TGTGCCAGCAGCCCCCCACTAGCGGCAGATACGCAGTATTTT

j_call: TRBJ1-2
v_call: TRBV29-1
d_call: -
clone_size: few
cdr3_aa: CSVQPGGVNYGYTF
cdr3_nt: TGCAGCGTGCAGCCCGGGGGGGTGAACTATGGCTACACCTTC

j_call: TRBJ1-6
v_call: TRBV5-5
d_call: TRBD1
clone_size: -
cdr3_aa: CASSPRPGQSNSPLHF
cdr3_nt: TGTGCCAGCAGCCCTCGGCCGGGACAGTCAAATTCACCCCTCCACTTT

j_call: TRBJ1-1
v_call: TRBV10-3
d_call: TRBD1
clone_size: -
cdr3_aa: CAIRLTGKDTEAFF
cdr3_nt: TGTGCCATCAGACTGACAGGGAAGGACACTGAAGCTTTTTTT

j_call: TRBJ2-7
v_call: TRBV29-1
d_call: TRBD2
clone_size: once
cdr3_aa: CSVELPGGYNEQYF
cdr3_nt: TGCAGCGTTGAACTCCCGGGAGGGTACAATGAGCAGTACTTC

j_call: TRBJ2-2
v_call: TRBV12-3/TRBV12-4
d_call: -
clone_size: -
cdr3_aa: CASQPRTGRAGELFF
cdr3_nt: TGTGCCAGCCAGCCTCGGACGGGTCGGGCCGGGGAGCTGTTTTTT

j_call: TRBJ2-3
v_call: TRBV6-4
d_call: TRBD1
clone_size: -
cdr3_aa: CASSYSTGTGGLNTQYF
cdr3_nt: TGTGCCAGCAGTTACTCGACCGGGACAGGGGGATTGAATACGCAGTATTTT

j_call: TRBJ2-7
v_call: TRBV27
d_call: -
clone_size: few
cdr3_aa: CASSSRPTSPYEQYF
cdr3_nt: TGTGCCAGCAGTTCAAGACCGACAAGCCCCTACGAGCAGTACTTC

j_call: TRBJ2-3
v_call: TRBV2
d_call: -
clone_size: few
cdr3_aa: CASTSLGGDTQYF
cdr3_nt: TGTGCCAGCACTTCTTTGGGGGGAGATACGCAGTATTTT

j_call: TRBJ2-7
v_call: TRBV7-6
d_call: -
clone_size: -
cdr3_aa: CASSLSGALEQYF
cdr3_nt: TGTGCCAGCAGCTTAAGTGGAGCGCTCGAGCAGTACTTC

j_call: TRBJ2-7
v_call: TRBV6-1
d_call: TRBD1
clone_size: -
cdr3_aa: CASSDPGTGESYEQYF
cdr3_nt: TGTGCCAGCAGTGACCCCGGGACAGGGGAATCTTACGAGCAGTACTTC

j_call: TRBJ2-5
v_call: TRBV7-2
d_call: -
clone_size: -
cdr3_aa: CASRPSPKETQYF
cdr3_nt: TGTGCCAGCAGACCTAGTCCGAAAGAGACCCAGTACTTC

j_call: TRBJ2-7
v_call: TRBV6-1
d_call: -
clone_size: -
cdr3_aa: CASSEGRISYEQYF
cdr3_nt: TGTGCCAGCAGTGAGGGCCGGATTTCCTACGAGCAGTACTTC

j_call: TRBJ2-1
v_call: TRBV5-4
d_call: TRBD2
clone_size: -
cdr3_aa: CASSPISLAGGLAEQFF
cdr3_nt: TGTGCCAGCAGCCCTATAAGCCTAGCGGGGGGGCTCGCTGAGCAGTTCTTC

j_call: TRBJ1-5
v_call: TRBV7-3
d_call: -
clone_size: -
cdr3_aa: CASAPGWNQPQHF
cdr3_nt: TGTGCCAGCGCGCCGGGGTGGAATCAGCCCCAGCATTTT

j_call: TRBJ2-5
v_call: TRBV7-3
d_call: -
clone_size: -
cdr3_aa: CASSSPLNRDWETQYF
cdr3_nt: TGTGCCAGCAGCTCCCCATTGAACAGGGATTGGGAGACCCAGTACTTC

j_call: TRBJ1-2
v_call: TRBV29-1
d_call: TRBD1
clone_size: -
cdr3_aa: CSVESRTGPSGYTF
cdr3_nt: TGCAGCGTTGAGTCCAGGACAGGGCCGTCTGGTTACACCTTC

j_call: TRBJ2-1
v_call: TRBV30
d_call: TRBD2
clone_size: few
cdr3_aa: CAWSGGSGYNEQFF
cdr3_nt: TGTGCCTGGAGTGGGGGTAGCGGGTACAATGAGCAGTTCTTC

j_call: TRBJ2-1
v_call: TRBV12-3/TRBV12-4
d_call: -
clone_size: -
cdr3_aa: CANSPLGQNEQFF
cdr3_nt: TGTGCCAACAGCCCCCTAGGACAAAATGAGCAGTTCTTC

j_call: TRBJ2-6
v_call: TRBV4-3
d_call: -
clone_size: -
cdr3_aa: CASSLLPLYSGANALTF
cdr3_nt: TGCGCCAGCAGCCTTCTACCCCTGTACTCTGGGGCCAACGCCCTGACTTTC

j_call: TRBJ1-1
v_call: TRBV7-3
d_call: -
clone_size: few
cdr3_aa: CASSLFVSPIMNTEAFF
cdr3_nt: TGTGCCAGCAGCTTATTCGTCTCCCCGATCATGAACACTGAAGCTTTCTTT

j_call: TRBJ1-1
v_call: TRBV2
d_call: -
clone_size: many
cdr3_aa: CASSQTGNTEAFF
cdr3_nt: TGTGCCAGCTCACAGACAGGAAACACTGAAGCTTTCTTT

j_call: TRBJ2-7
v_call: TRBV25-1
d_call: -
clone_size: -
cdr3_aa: CASSPTRSGTYEQYF
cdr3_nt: TGTGCCAGCAGCCCCACGCGGTCCGGGACCTACGAGCAGTACTTC

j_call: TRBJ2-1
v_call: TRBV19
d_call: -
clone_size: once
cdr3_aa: CASSIAGSQIQFF
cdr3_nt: TGTGCCAGTAGTATAGCCGGGTCACAGATCCAGTTCTTC

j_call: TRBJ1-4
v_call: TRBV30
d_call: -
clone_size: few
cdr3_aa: CAWSVQGGKLFF
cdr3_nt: TGTGCCTGGAGTGTACAGGGAGGAAAACTGTTTTTT

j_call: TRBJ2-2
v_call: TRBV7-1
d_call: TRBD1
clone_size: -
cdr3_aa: CASRPGTGGTGELFF
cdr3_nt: TGTGCCAGCAGGCCCGGGACAGGGGGCACCGGGGAGCTGTTTTTT

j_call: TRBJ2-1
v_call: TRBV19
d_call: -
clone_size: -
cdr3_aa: CASSITYSAVRYNEQFF
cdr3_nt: TGTGCCAGTAGTATCACTTACTCCGCCGTTCGGTACAATGAGCAGTTCTTC

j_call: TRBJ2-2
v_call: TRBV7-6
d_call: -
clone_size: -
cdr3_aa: CASSSIDSSGELFF
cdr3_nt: TGTGCCAGCAGCTCTATAGACTCCTCCGGGGAGCTGTTTTTT

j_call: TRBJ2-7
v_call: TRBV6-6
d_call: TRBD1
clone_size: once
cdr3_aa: CASRNRDRGHEQYF
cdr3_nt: TGTGCCAGCAGAAACCGGGACAGGGGGCACGAGCAGTACTTC

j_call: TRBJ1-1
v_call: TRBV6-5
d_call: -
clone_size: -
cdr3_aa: CASSPRPVNTKAFF
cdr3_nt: TGTGCCAGCTCCCCCCGACCGGTGAACACTAAAGCTTTCTTT

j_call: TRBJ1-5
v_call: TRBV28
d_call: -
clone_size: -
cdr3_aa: CATHRGHSNQPQHF
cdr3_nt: TGTGCCACACATAGGGGACATAGCAATCAGCCCCAGCATTTT

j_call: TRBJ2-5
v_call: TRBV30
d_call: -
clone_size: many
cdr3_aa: CACSFGVSQETQYF
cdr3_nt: TGTGCCTGTTCGTTTGGAGTTTCCCAAGAGACCCAGTACTTC

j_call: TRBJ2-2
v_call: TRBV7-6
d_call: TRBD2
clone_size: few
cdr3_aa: CASSFIRGGSTGELFF
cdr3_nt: TGTGCCAGCAGCTTTATTCGGGGGGGGAGCACCGGGGAGCTGTTTTTT

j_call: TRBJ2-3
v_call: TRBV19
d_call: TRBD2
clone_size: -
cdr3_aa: CASSPTSGIVDTQYF
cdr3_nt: TGTGCCAGTAGTCCAACTAGCGGGATAGTAGATACGCAGTATTTT